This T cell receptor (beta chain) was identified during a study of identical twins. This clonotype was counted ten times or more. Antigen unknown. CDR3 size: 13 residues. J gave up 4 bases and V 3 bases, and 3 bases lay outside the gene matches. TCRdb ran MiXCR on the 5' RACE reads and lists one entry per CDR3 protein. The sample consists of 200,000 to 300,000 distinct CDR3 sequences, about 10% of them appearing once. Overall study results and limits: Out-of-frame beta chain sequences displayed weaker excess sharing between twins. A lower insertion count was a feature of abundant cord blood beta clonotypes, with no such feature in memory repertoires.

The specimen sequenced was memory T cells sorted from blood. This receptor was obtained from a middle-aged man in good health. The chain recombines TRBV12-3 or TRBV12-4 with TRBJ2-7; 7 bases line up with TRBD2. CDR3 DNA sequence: TGTGCCAGCAGTTTTGGGAGGGGATACGAGCAGTACTTC. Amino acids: CASSFGRGYEQYF.